A selection of T cell receptor beta chains follows, all from one sample in a study of response to subunit inactivated influenza vaccine. TCRdb analysed the RT-PCR reads with MiXCR anew, one entry per CDR3 protein. This sample has about 610,000 distinct CDR3 sequences, with 14% found just once. Material: PBMCs from blood, obtained approximately 13 days after vaccination. Receptors were obtained from a man aged 50-60 years who received an inactivated influenza vaccine. The CDR3 runs from the conserved cysteine through the conserved F or W. A D gene is named only where the DNA matches it firmly. Clone size is stated in some rows and not others, as once, few, many or a class when expanded.

V: TRBV5-1; size: NA; J: TRBJ1-5; D: NA; DNA: TGCGCCAGCCAGAGGTTGGACCTCCAGCCCCAGCATTTT; CDR3: CASQRLDLQPQHF
V: TRBV24-1; size: NA; J: TRBJ2-2; D: NA; DNA: TGTGCCACCAGTGAGACCCTAAACACCGGGGAGCTGTTTTTT; CDR3: CATSETLNTGELFF
V: TRBV12-3/TRBV12-4; size: NA; J: TRBJ1-2; D: TRBD1; DNA: TGTGCCAGTACGGACAGGGGTGGCTACACCTTC; CDR3: CASTDRGGYTF
V: TRBV5-1; size: NA; J: TRBJ1-2; D: TRBD1; DNA: TGCGCCAGCAGCGTGACGACAGGGAATACCTATGGCTACACCTTC; CDR3: CASSVTTGNTYGYTF
V: TRBV5-1; size: few; J: TRBJ2-5; D: NA; DNA: TGCGCCAGCAGCTCAACAGGGTCCGACCAAGAGACCCAGTACTTC; CDR3: CASSSTGSDQETQYF
V: TRBV12-3/TRBV12-4; size: few; J: TRBJ2-3; D: TRBD1; DNA: TGTGCCAGCAGTTCCCGGACAGGGAGCACAGATACGCAGTATTTT; CDR3: CASSSRTGSTDTQYF
V: TRBV7-9; size: few; J: TRBJ2-4; D: TRBD2; DNA: TGTGCCAGCAGCTCCTGGGGGGGACTAGCCAAAAACATTCAGTACTTC; CDR3: CASSSWGGLAKNIQYF
V: TRBV4-3; size: many; J: TRBJ2-1; D: NA; DNA: TGCGCCAGCAGCCAAGCCCTCGCCGGCAATGAGCAGTTCTTC; CDR3: CASSQALAGNEQFF
V: TRBV2; size: few; J: TRBJ2-2; D: NA; DNA: TGTGCCAGCAGCGTGCAAAGCATGGGAGGGGAGCTGTTTTTT; CDR3: CASSVQSMGGELFF
V: TRBV12-3/TRBV12-4; size: many; J: TRBJ1-1; D: TRBD1; DNA: TGTGCCAGCAGATCCGGGACAGGGGCGAAGAACACTGAAGCTTTCTTT; CDR3: CASRSGTGAKNTEAFF
V: TRBV3-1; size: many; J: TRBJ1-3; D: NA; DNA: TGTGCCAGCAGCCAAGAAAGGAACTCTGGAAACACCATATATTTT; CDR3: CASSQERNSGNTIYF
V: TRBV6-5; size: NA; J: TRBJ2-7; D: NA; DNA: TGTGCCAGCAGTACCACAGGGACCGAGCAGTACTTC; CDR3: CASSTTGTEQYF
V: TRBV5-1; size: many; J: TRBJ1-4; D: TRBD1; DNA: TGCGCCAGCAGGGGACAGGGGACCGCTAAAGAAAAACTGTTTTTT; CDR3: CASRGQGTAKEKLFF
V: TRBV20-1; size: NA; J: TRBJ2-7; D: TRBD1; DNA: TGCAGTGCTAGAGATTCCCTGACAGGGGGCATCTACGAGCAGTACTTC; CDR3: CSARDSLTGGIYEQYF
V: TRBV29-1; size: NA; J: TRBJ1-1; D: NA; DNA: TGCAGCGGCGGCAGGGGAAACACTGAAGCTTTCTTT; CDR3: CSGGRGNTEAFF
V: TRBV4-2; size: NA; J: TRBJ2-3; D: NA; DNA: TGTGCCAGCAGCCCGGCGGGCCAGACTAGCACAGATACGCAGTATTTT; CDR3: CASSPAGQTSTDTQYF
V: TRBV10-1; size: NA; J: TRBJ2-7; D: NA; DNA: TGCGCCAGCAGTGACGGCAGGGATCGCGAGCAGTACTTC; CDR3: CASSDGRDREQYF